This TCR beta chain was found in a study of cytomegalovirus exposure and HLA in healthy donors (dated by TCRdb to the late 2010s). General notes on the study: An earlier analysis of a few hundred of the donors reported 276 Gb of sequence data and 90 million to 120 million unique TCR beta sequences obtained from around 180 million T cells. A later genetic analysis took genome-wide SNP genotypes for about three fifths of the 666 donors and used that subset as a discovery cohort. To decide whether each TCR beta V gene segment behaved as functional or pseudogenic, an earlier analysis of nearly 600 of the donors relied on high-throughput TCR beta sequencing. The study was designed to test whether signatures of past pathogen exposure could be identified by cataloging public T cell receptors. HLA typing covered class I and class II loci at four-digit resolution. Every discovery cohort repertoire had been produced on one sequencing platform. Donor age, sex, ethnicity and CMV serostatus were collected together with the repertoire data. The number of donors typed differed by locus, with roughly 629-640 for A, B, C, DRB1 and DQB1, around 520 for DQA1, approximately 580 for DPA1, and around 460 for DPB1. To study patterns of TCR occurrence, a later analysis re-analyzed previously published TCR beta repertoires from 650 to 750 donors and added high-resolution HLA genotyping. Among some 400 genotyped donors of the cohort, an average of around 240,000 unique TCR beta nucleotide sequences was sequenced per donor, of which about 18% were non-productive. About 300 gigabases of sequencing data and around 87 million unique TCR sequences were included in an early release covering roughly 600 HLA-typed donors. A separate validation cohort of approximately 120 different subjects was used in addition to the roughly 670-subject first cohort. Roughly five DR-DQ haplotypes were handled as single units for association and clustering, since linkage in the cohort was strong. Using immunosequencing, the study profiled T cell repertoires from 640 or so subjects and related those repertoires to cytomegalovirus serostatus. Of the approximately 400 genotyped donors, approximately 83% fell in the genetic ancestry cluster associated with self-reported Caucasian donors. Rather than using new phenotypic data, the later analysis identified candidate immune exposures from TCR beta sequences and from how often those sequences occurred across donors. The study combined high-throughput TCR immunosequencing, statistical association of individual TCRs with disease status, and machine learning to predict cytomegalovirus infection status.

What the authors observed across the whole study: According to a later analysis, TCR association rates differed among HLA loci, with DRB1 alleles showing the most associated TCRs and HLA-C alleles showing the fewest. While some public TCRs were present in many individuals, most TCR sequences turned up only very rarely across donors. Immune exposure information for the cohort was limited to CMV serostatus. A cluster of highly shared sequence variants was judged likely to represent a technical artifact of the sequencing pipeline. In an earlier analysis of approximately 590 of the donors, most TCR beta V segments appeared in productive rearrangements about 87% or about 30% of the time, broadly matching IMGT annotations. According to the authors, the approach could potentially be generalized to other disease states and immunological phenotypes. Compared with equally common non-associated chains, HLA-associated TCR beta chains in a later analysis were more clonally expanded and had lower generation probabilities. In a later genetic analysis, a missense DCLRE1C variant was associated with V-gene and J-gene trimming of TCR beta chains, and the association was replicated in an independent cohort. A later genetic analysis reported fewer N-insertions in productive TCRs among donors in an Asian-associated ancestry cluster than the approximately 670-donor mean. A further reported finding was that TCR beta sequences accurately predicted the HLA-A and HLA-B alleles for most subjects in the first cohort. When HLA alleles, especially DR and DQ, strongly co-occurred, TCR associations were difficult to assign to individual alleles. The earlier analysis of some 540 of the donors excluded approximately 17 rarely observed V segments, including chromosome 9 orphons, because counts were too low. Because HLA typing was missing for some donors at each locus, association tests included only the typed subset. The 87-base-pair reads could not distinguish some IMGT-functional V segments, including TRBV6-2 and TRBV6-3, so those segments were excluded. The presence/absence analyses assumed that sequencing depth was roughly uniform across donors, and that assumption may not be true. According to a later analysis, parvovirus B19, influenza, CMV and Epstein-Barr virus appeared linked to several top co-occurrence clusters. In this cohort, only TCR beta chains were sequenced, and detectable features were limited by the absence of alpha or paired-chain data. The classifier was reported to diagnose cytomegalovirus status with high specificity and sensitivity in both the original and validation cohorts. A later analysis associated some 17,000 TCR beta sequences with specific HLA alleles at a false discovery rate of 0.05. In vitro tests confirmed that a few of the cytomegalovirus-associated TCR beta chains recognize cytomegalovirus antigens. The study gave a list of about 150 TCR beta chains associated with cytomegalovirus. Linkage disequilibrium might explain the correlated functional status among segregating V segments, but an unknown experimental factor could not be ruled out. A later analysis found that most CMV-associated TCR beta chains appeared HLA-restricted, with HLA associations seemingly driven largely by CMV exposure.

For this clone: What this receptor recognizes is not known. No much larger clonotype is one base removed from it; base qualities were not supplied.

The cohort consisted of hundreds of healthy bone marrow donors. At the time of sampling, every cohort member was nominally healthy, though immune exposures that went unrecorded were likely present. The donor was CMV seronegative and belonged to the group of 350 or so seronegative cohort members. A peripheral blood sample was collected from each donor, and TCR beta sequencing was performed on peripheral blood mononuclear cells. The Qiagen DNeasy Blood Extraction Kit was used to extract genomic DNA from the blood cell samples. From its cysteine to its phenylalanine, the CDR3 spans 16 amino acids. Of all the DNA, just the CDR3 is kept, 48 bases in frame from base 1. Reading the germline V gene gives CDR1 SGDLS and CDR2 YYNGEE. Trimming at the junction amounts to 4 bases on V and 0 bases on J, and the germline ends lie 17 bases apart. The library was generated by the immunoSEQ multiplex PCR assay. For the multiplex PCR, a mixture combining 60 forward primers for TCR Vbeta segments and 13 reverse primers for TCR Jbeta segments was used. The CDR3 region of rearranged TCR beta genes was amplified from genomic DNA by a multiplex PCR assay. The amplified TCR beta libraries were sequenced on the Illumina HiSeq System as 87-base-pair reads. For the original study's pipeline: A later analysis tallied about 77 million unique TCR beta chains across the 550 to 850 repertoires, and roughly 11 million of those chains were shared by two or more donors. Raw reads were error-corrected and collapsed into unique sequences by a nearest-neighbor algorithm in which closely related sequences were merged to remove PCR and sequencing errors. CDR3 sequences were aligned to IMGT reference sequences to assign V, D and J gene segments. For a sequence to be retained, at least a six-nucleotide match to both a V gene segment and a J gene segment was required. Rearrangements were classified as productive when the CDR3 lacked stop codons and remained in frame with V and J, and all other rearrangements were classified as non-productive. Following IMGT convention, CDR3 was defined as the stretch from the second conserved V-encoded cysteine to the conserved J-encoded phenylalanine. The earlier analysis of a few hundred of the donors excluded any sequence lacking an unambiguous match to a single V gene segment. An earlier analysis of around 600 of the donors classified V segments as functional when productive rearrangements were above 56.7% and as segregating when the standard deviation between donors was above 5%. A statistical classification framework was built to diagnose cytomegalovirus status from the catalog of TCR beta chain sequences. V and J gene assignment, in a later analysis, came from comparing TCR nucleotide sequences with IMGT/GENE-DB human TR gene sequences. A later analysis assigned CDR3 sequences and most-parsimonious VDJ recombination scenarios with the TCRdist pipeline. In a later analysis, every TCR beta chain was defined by the combination of its CDR3 amino acid sequence and its V-gene family, and reads without a unique V-gene family were dropped. To address suspected cross-contamination and a sequencing artifact, a later analysis removed approximately 590 highly shared, low-generation-probability nucleotide sequences. In a later analysis, a clonal expansion index for each public chain was calculated from normalized within-repertoire ranks of inferred template counts. A later analysis computed generation probabilities with a VDJ recombination model fitted to out-of-frame rearrangements, and checked the results against IGoR. A later analysis scored TCR-TCR, TCR-HLA and TCR-CMV co-occurrence with hypergeometric tests, applying a repertoire-size bias correction to TCR pairs. To estimate false discovery rates, a later analysis permuted the HLA or CMV assignments 20 times. In a later analysis, co-occurring TCRs were grouped using DBSCAN, and TCRdist sequence similarity was added for clustering within HLA-allele-positive subsets. Repertoires with fewer than 30,000 or more than 120,000 public chains, plus five repertoires with anomalous nucleotide sharing, were excluded from co-occurrence clustering. TCRdb obtained this table from immuneACCESS and retained in-frame rearrangements with V and J assigned. These tables miss some clones; where compared with another copy, unresolved V genes account for less than half of the shortfall, and the remainder is unexplained. The V and J calls and clone size are taken from that table; D and trimming were inferred from the DNA. The sample table holds about 180,000 clones, of which roughly 82% were seen once. The ten largest clonotypes hold about 1.5% of the sample.

The specimen was PBMCs. The receptor's source is a man in his forties in good health and CMV-seronegative. The V and J segments used are TRBV9 and TRBJ2-7, with a weak D call of TRBD2 (6 bases match). At the DNA level, the sequence is TGTGCCAGCAGCCCAGACGGCGGGGCCATCTCCTACGAGCAGTACTTC. Its translation is CASSPDGGAISYEQYF.